Sequencing of this T cell receptor beta chain was carried out in a study of PD-L1 blockade in urothelial cancer. The CDR3 has 13 amino acids. The V and J ends lost 6 bases and 6 bases respectively, with 16 bases between them. Method: immunoSEQ multiplex PCR; TCRdb's copy keeps in-frame clones and lacks some. In the table there are about 45,000 clones, around 90% of which are singletons. The chain combines TRBV5-3 with TRBJ2-7, with D possibly TRBD2 on 6 matching bases. TRBV5-3 falls under the ORF class, with uncertain function. This clonotype was sampled from a woman aged 55-69 years with urothelial cancer. The sequences come from PBMCs, collected around atezolizumab (anti-PD-L1) treatment. The CDR3 sequence is CARKGGFVLEQYF. CDR3 DNA sequence: TGTGCCAGAAAGGGAGGTTTTGTTCTCGAGCAGTACTTC.